The entry below gives a single T cell receptor beta chain sequence along with its context. Its matching antigen is unknown. The source of the sample is a study of T-cell memory formation after mild COVID-19. TCRdb re-derived calls from the 5' RACE reads in MiXCR, one entry per CDR3 protein. Among some 97,000 distinct CDR3 sequences listed, over 8.5% were seen once. Points from the study as a whole: Contracting CD8+ clones were enriched in EMRA, CD4+ mainly in CM and EM.

The sequenced sample consisted of PBMCs or a T cell subset sorted from them (not recorded which). The receptor comes from a young man who had mild COVID-19 (a few samples of this study predate the infection). Cell type and time point are not known.

The CDR3 is CASSLVFVSDRGNQPQHF. The DNA for the CDR3 is TGTGCCAGCAGCTTAGTTTTCGTGTCGGACAGGGGGAATCAGCCCCAGCATTTT. This rearrangement joins TRBV7-2 to TRBJ1-5; the match to TRBD1 covers 10 bases. The CDR3 sequence is 18 residues long. Germline-derived CDR1 and CDR2 are SGHTA and FQGNSA. Trimming removed 1 base from V and 4 bases from J; junction bases left unmatched: 10.